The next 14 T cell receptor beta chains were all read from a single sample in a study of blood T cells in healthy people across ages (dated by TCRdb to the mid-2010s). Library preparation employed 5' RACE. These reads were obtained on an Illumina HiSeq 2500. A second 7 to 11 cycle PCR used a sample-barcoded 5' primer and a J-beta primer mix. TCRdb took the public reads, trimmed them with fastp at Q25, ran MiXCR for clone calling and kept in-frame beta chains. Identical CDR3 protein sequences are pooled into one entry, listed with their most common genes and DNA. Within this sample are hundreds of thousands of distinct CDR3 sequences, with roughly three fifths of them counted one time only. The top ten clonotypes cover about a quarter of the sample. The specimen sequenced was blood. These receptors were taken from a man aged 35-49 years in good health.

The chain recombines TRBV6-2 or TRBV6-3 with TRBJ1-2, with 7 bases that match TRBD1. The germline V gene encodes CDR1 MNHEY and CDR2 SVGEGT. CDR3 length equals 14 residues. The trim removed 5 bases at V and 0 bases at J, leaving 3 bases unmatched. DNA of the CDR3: TGTGCCAGCAGTGGACAGGTTTCTAACTATGGCTACACCTTC. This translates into CASSGQVSNYGYTF.

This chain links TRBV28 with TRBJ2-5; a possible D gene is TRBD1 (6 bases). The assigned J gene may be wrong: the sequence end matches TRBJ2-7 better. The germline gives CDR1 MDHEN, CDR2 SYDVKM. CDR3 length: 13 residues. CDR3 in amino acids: CASRGGVNNEQYF. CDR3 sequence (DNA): TGTGCCAGCAGAGGGGGAGTTAACAACGAGCAGTACTTC.

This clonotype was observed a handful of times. The chain's CDR3 is CASSYIGQNQETQYF. The CDR3 DNA sequence: TGTGCCAGCAGTTACATCGGACAGAACCAAGAGACCCAGTACTTC. The V gene is TRBV6-2 or TRBV6-3, the J gene TRBJ2-5; D may be TRBD1 (6 bases). Between the trimmed V and J ends, which lost 2 bases and 0 bases, there was a span of 10 bases. The CDR3 spans 15 residues. Germline-derived CDR1 and CDR2 are MNHEY and SVGEGT.

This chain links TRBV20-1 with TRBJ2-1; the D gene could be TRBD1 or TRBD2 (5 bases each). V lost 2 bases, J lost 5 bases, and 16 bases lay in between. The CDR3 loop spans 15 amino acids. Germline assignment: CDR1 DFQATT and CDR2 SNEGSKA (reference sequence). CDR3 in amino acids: CSARLGRTTNNEQFF. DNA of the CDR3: TGCAGTGCTAGATTGGGACGGACGACCAACAATGAGCAGTTCTTC.

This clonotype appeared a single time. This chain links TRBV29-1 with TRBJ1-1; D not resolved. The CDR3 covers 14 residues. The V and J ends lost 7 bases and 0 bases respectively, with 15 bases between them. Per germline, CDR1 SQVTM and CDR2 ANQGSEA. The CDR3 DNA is TGCAGCGCTACCCCCAGCGGTATGAACACTGAAGCTTTCTTT. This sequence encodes CSATPSGMNTEAFF.

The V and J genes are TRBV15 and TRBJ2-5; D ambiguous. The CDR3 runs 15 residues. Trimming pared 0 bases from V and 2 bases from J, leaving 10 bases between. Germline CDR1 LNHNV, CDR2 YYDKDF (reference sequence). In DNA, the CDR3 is TGTGCCACCAGCAGAGATCTTCAGTCTCAAGAGACCCAGTACTTC. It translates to CATSRDLQSQETQYF.

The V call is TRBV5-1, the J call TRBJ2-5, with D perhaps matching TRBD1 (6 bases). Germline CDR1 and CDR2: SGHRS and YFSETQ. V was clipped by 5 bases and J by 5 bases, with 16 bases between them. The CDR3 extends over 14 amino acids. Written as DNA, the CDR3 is TGCGCCAGCAGGTCCCGGCAGGGGACGGAGACCCAGTACTTC. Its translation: CASRSRQGTETQYF.

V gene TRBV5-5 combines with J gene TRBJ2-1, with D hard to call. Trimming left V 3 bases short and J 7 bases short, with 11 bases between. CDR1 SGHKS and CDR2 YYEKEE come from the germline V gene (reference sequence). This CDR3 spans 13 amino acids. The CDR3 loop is CASSSPEKNEQFF. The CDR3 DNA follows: TGTGCCAGCAGCTCCCCCGAGAAAAATGAGCAGTTCTTC.

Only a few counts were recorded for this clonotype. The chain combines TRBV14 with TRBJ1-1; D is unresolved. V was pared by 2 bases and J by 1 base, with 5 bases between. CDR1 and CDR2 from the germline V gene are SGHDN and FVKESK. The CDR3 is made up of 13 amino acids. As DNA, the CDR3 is TGTGCCAGCAGCCAAATGGGGAACACTGAAGCTTTCTTT. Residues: CASSQMGNTEAFF.

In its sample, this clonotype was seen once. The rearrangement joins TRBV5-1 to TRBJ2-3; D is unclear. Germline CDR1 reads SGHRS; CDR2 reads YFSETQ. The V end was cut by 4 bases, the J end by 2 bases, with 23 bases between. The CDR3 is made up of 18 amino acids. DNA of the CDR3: TGCGCCAGCAGCCCCTTTGGGCCGGGTCCAGCTTCCACAGATACGCAGTATTTT. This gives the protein CASSPFGPGPASTDTQYF.

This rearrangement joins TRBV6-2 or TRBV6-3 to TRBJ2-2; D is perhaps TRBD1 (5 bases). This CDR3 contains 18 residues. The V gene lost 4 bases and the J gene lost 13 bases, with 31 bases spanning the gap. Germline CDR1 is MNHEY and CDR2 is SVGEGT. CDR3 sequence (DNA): TGTGCCAGCAGTTCGAACACCCTCCGTCGGCAGGGTGATAGAGGGCTGTTTTTT. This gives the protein CASSSNTLRRQGDRGLFF.

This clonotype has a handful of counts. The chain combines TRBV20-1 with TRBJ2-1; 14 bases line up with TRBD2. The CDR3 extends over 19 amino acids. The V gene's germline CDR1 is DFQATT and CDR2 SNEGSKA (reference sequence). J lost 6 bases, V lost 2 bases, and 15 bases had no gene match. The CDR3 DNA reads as TGCAGTGCTAGACGTGGGACTAGCGGGAGCCTCGTGGGGACCAATGAGCAGTTCTTC. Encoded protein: CSARRGTSGSLVGTNEQFF.

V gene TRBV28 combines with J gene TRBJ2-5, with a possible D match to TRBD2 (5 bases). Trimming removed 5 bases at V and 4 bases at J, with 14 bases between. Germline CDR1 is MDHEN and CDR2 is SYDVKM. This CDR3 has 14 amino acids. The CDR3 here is CASSPLAGTETQYF. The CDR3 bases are TGTGCCAGCAGTCCCCTCGCGGGTACAGAGACCCAGTACTTC. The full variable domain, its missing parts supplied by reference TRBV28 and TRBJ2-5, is DVKVTQSSRYLVKRTGEKVFLECVQDMDHENMFWYRQDPGLGLRLIYFSYDVKMKEKGDIPEGYSVSREKKERFSLILESASTNQTSMYLCASSPLAGTETQYFGPGTRLLVL.

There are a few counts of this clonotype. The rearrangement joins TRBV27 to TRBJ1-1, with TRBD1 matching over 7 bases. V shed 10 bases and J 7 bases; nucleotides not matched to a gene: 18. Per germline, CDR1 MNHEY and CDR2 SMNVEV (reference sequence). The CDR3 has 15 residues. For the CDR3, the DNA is TGTGCCACCAAAAAGCTCGGGGGACAGTCAAGTGAAGCTTTCTTT. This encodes CATKKLGGQSSEAFF.